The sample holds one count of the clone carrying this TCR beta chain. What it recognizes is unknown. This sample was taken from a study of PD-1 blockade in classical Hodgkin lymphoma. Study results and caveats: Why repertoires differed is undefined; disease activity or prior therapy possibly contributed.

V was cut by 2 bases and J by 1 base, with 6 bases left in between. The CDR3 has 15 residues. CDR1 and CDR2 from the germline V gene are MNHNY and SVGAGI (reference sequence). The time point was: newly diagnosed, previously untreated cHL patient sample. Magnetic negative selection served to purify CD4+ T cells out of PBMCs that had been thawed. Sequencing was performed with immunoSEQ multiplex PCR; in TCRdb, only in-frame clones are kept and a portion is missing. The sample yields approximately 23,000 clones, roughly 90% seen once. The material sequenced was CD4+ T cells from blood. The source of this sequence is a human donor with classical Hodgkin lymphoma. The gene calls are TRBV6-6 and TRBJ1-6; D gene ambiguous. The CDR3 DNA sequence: TGTGCCAGCAGTTACAAGGGATCCTATAATTCACCCCTCCACTTT. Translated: CASSYKGSYNSPLHF.